This T cell receptor beta chain was recorded in a study of breast tumors, draining lymph nodes, adjacent tissues. Worth noting for this clonotype: No antigen is known for it. The DNA is omitted, as the CDR3 cannot be located on it reliably, and the CDR3 follows TCRdb's listing.

MiXCR was run by TCRdb on the multiplex PCR reads, yielding one entry per CDR3 protein. The profile shows 160,000 or so distinct CDR3 sequences, around a third of them singletons. Germline CDR1 SGHRS, CDR2 YFSETQ. The CDR3 sequence runs 19 residues, both termini included. Overall study results and limits: Luminal-like breast cancer showed significantly higher tumor–nontumor repertoire similarity than basal-like.

The lymph nodes were axillary draining lymph nodes from breast cancer patients. V and J are TRBV5-1 and TRBJ1-2. The TCR originated in a female donor with breast cancer. Some clones in this sample may be carry-over from other donors' samples. The sequencing sample was made of axillary lymph node tissue. This chain's CDR3 is CASSPGLAGGPGVGYGSTF.